A selection of T cell receptor beta chains follows, all from one sample in a study of T cell repertoires in cytomegalovirus infection. A single record per CDR3 protein comes from TCRdb applying MiXCR to the reads. The table includes a few hundred thousand distinct CDR3 sequences, roughly 13% detected once. Sequenced: PBMCs. These receptors were obtained from a human donor in good health (CMV status not recorded). Some clones in this sample may be carry-over from other donors' samples. The CDR3 runs from the conserved cysteine through the conserved F or W. A D gene is named only where the DNA matches it firmly. Clone size is stated in some rows and not others, as once, few, many or a class when expanded.

v_gene: TRBV19; d_gene: .; j_gene: TRBJ1-1; abundance: few; CDR3nt: TGTGCCAGTAGTGCCGGCCGCACCGGGAACACTGAAGCTTTCTTT; CDR3aa: CASSAGRTGNTEAFF
v_gene: TRBV7-3; d_gene: .; j_gene: TRBJ1-1; abundance: .; CDR3nt: TGTGCCAGCAGCGTAACATGGAACACTGAAGCTTTCTTT; CDR3aa: CASSVTWNTEAFF
v_gene: TRBV27; d_gene: TRBD1; j_gene: TRBJ1-6; abundance: many; CDR3nt: TGTGCCAGCAGTTTGACAGTAGGACAGGGTGTTTCACCCCTCCACTTT; CDR3aa: CASSLTVGQGVSPLHF
v_gene: TRBV15; d_gene: .; j_gene: TRBJ2-7; abundance: .; CDR3nt: TGTGCCACCAGCAGGGGGGCGCAGGAAAACTCCTACGAGCAGTACTTC; CDR3aa: CATSRGAQENSYEQYF
v_gene: TRBV19; d_gene: .; j_gene: TRBJ1-1; abundance: .; CDR3nt: TGTGCCAGTAGCATCCTGGGAAACACTGAAGCTTTCTTT; CDR3aa: CASSILGNTEAFF
v_gene: TRBV20-1; d_gene: .; j_gene: TRBJ1-2; abundance: few; CDR3nt: TGCAGTGCTAGACGGGGCTATGGCTACACCTTC; CDR3aa: CSARRGYGYTF
v_gene: TRBV7-6; d_gene: .; j_gene: TRBJ2-7; abundance: few; CDR3nt: TGTGCCAGCAGCCTTAGGACAGCTCTCGTCGAGCAGTACTTC; CDR3aa: CASSLRTALVEQYF
v_gene: TRBV6-2/TRBV6-3; d_gene: .; j_gene: TRBJ2-1; abundance: .; CDR3nt: TGTGCCAGCAGTACCCAGGGCAGGGGCACCCCCAATGAGCAGTTCTTC; CDR3aa: CASSTQGRGTPNEQFF
v_gene: TRBV20-1; d_gene: .; j_gene: TRBJ1-5; abundance: few; CDR3nt: TGCAGTGCTACCGAAGGGCAGTCCTATCAGCCCCAGCATTTT; CDR3aa: CSATEGQSYQPQHF
v_gene: TRBV29-1; d_gene: TRBD2; j_gene: TRBJ2-2; abundance: .; CDR3nt: TGCAGCGTTGGTTGGCGGGAGAACGTAAACACCGGGGAGCTGTTTTTT; CDR3aa: CSVGWRENVNTGELFF
v_gene: TRBV28; d_gene: TRBD1; j_gene: TRBJ1-1; abundance: many; CDR3nt: TGTGCCAGCAGTACCGGGACAGGGAGAGCTTTCTTT; CDR3aa: CASSTGTGRAFF
v_gene: TRBV12-3/TRBV12-4; d_gene: .; j_gene: TRBJ1-1; abundance: few; CDR3nt: TGTGCCAGCAGTGCCACAGAGTGGAGGACTGAAGCTTTCTTT; CDR3aa: CASSATEWRTEAFF
v_gene: TRBV6-6; d_gene: .; j_gene: TRBJ2-1; abundance: .; CDR3nt: TGTGCCAGCAGTCCATCCCGGGCGGGAACTAACAATGAGCAGTTCTTC; CDR3aa: CASSPSRAGTNNEQFF
v_gene: TRBV4-1; d_gene: .; j_gene: TRBJ1-1; abundance: many; CDR3nt: TGCGCCAGCAGCACACAACAGGGGAACACTGAAGCTTTCTTT; CDR3aa: CASSTQQGNTEAFF
v_gene: TRBV10-3; d_gene: TRBD1; j_gene: TRBJ1-6; abundance: few; CDR3nt: TGTGCCATCAGTCAGGGGGCTGAAAATTCACCCCTCCACTTT; CDR3aa: CAISQGAENSPLHF
v_gene: TRBV28; d_gene: .; j_gene: TRBJ2-3; abundance: few; CDR3nt: TGTGCCAGCACAAGAGGGGGGTATGGAGCAGATACGCAGTATTTT; CDR3aa: CASTRGGYGADTQYF
v_gene: TRBV6-6; d_gene: TRBD1; j_gene: TRBJ2-1; abundance: few; CDR3nt: TGTGCCAGCAGTGGGACCGGACAGGGAGGTAGGGATGAGCAGTTCTTC; CDR3aa: CASSGTGQGGRDEQFF
v_gene: TRBV4-3; d_gene: .; j_gene: TRBJ2-6; abundance: .; CDR3nt: TGCGCCAGCAGCCAAGACGCCGGACCGGGGGCCTCTGGGGCCAACGTCCTGACTTTC; CDR3aa: CASSQDAGPGASGANVLTF
v_gene: TRBV15; d_gene: TRBD1; j_gene: TRBJ2-5; abundance: many; CDR3nt: TGTGCCAGAGGACAGGGGAACCAAGAGACCCAGTACTTC; CDR3aa: CARGQGNQETQYF
v_gene: TRBV20-1; d_gene: .; j_gene: TRBJ2-2; abundance: few; CDR3nt: TGCAGTGCCCTAGCAGTGAACACCGGGGAGCTGTTTTTT; CDR3aa: CSALAVNTGELFF
v_gene: TRBV6-1; d_gene: .; j_gene: TRBJ1-6; abundance: many; CDR3nt: TGTGCCAGCAAAGACGGGAATTCACCCCTCCACTTT; CDR3aa: CASKDGNSPLHF
v_gene: TRBV29-1; d_gene: TRBD2; j_gene: TRBJ2-1; abundance: few; CDR3nt: TGCAGCGTTGAAGAGAAAGGCCGGGGACTAGTAACCCTTAATGAGCAGTTCTTC; CDR3aa: CSVEEKGRGLVTLNEQFF
v_gene: TRBV28; d_gene: TRBD1; j_gene: TRBJ1-2; abundance: many; CDR3nt: TGTGCCAGCAGTTTGGGACAGGGGCGTAACTATGGCTACACCTTC; CDR3aa: CASSLGQGRNYGYTF
v_gene: TRBV20-1; d_gene: .; j_gene: TRBJ1-6; abundance: .; CDR3nt: TGCAGTGCTAGTAGGGGGGATCCCTATAATTCACCCCTCCACTTT; CDR3aa: CSASRGDPYNSPLHF